What follows are 29 T cell receptor beta chains derived from one specimen sequenced in a study of blood T cell repertoires in COVID-19. Sequencing was performed with immunoSEQ multiplex PCR; in TCRdb, only in-frame clones are kept and a portion is missing. Among 200,000 to 250,000 clones listed, about 82% were seen once. The specimen sequenced was peripheral blood. The receptors derive from a woman in her 70s with COVID-19, enrolled during active disease.

The chain's CDR3 is CASSWDRPPNTGELFF. CDR3 nucleotides: TGTGCCAGCAGCTGGGACAGGCCACCGAACACCGGGGAGCTGTTTTTT. The chain combines TRBV7-8 with TRBJ2-2, with TRBD1 identical over 8 bases. Germline CDR1 reads SGHVS; CDR2 reads FQNEAQ. V gave up 4 bases and J gave up 0 bases; unmatched junction bases: 4. The CDR3 spans 16 residues. Combining the CDR3 with reference TRBV7-8 and TRBJ2-2 gives the whole variable domain GAGVSQSPRYKVAKRGQDVALRCDPISGHVSLFWYQQALGQGPEFLTYFQNEAQLDKSGLPSDRFFAERPEGSVSTLKIQRTQQEDSAVYLCASSWDRPPNTGELFFGEGSRLTVL.

The chain carries TRBV6-2 or TRBV6-3 and TRBJ1-1, with TRBD1 identical over 9 bases. Germline trimming cut 2 bases from V and 4 bases from J; bases unmatched to any gene: 8. This CDR3 contains 16 residues. Germline CDR1 is MNHEY and CDR2 is SVGEGT. The CDR3 is CASSYGGQGWATEAFF. CDR3 DNA: TGTGCCAGCAGTTACGGGGGACAGGGATGGGCCACTGAAGCTTTCTTT.

The genes are TRBV5-1 and TRBJ2-6; the D is unclear. V lost 0 bases and J lost 4, with 11 bases in between. The CDR3 is made up of 16 amino acids. CDR1 SGHRS and CDR2 YFSETQ come from the germline V gene. Written as DNA, the CDR3 is TGCGCCAGCAGCTTGGCCCCCGTTTCCGGGGCCAACGTCCTGACTTTC. This codes for CASSLAPVSGANVLTF.

The chain uses TRBV19 and TRBJ1-1, with 8 bases that match TRBD1. Trimming cost V 5 bases and J 4 bases; bases outside gene matches: 6. The CDR3 length is 14 residues. Germline CDR1 LNHDA, CDR2 SQIVND (reference sequence). The CDR3 sequence: CASSFITGGTEAFF. In nucleotides, the CDR3 is TGTGCCAGTAGTTTTATTACAGGGGGCACTGAAGCTTTCTTT.

This clone was recorded once. The V and J genes are TRBV27 and TRBJ2-2; TRBD2 agrees at 9 bases. V gave up 4 bases and J gave up 0 bases; unmatched junction bases: 3. The CDR3 is 16 amino acids. Germline V CDR1 and CDR2: MNHEY, SMNVEV (reference sequence). The CDR3: CASSSSSGTNTGELFF. As DNA, the CDR3 is TGTGCCAGCAGTTCCTCTAGCGGGACGAACACCGGGGAGCTGTTTTTT.

The gene calls are TRBV6-2 or TRBV6-3 and TRBJ1-1; D call uncertain. V was shortened by 2 bases and J by 2 bases, with 6 bases between the two germline ends. The CDR3 spans 13 residues. Germline V gene data show CDR1 as MNHEY and CDR2 as SVGEGT. This CDR3 reads CASSYLPNTEAFF. CDR3 DNA sequence: TGTGCCAGCAGTTACCTACCCAACACTGAAGCTTTCTTT.

This chain connects TRBV4-1 to TRBJ1-2, with D uncertain. Trimming shortened V by 1 base and J by 7 bases, and 13 bases separated the two germline ends. The CDR3 spans 14 residues. Germline lookup yields CDR1 MGHRA and CDR2 YSYEKL. In DNA, the CDR3 is TGCGCCAGCAGCCAAGGAGCCTCAGCGGCTGGCTACACCTTC. Encoded protein: CASSQGASAAGYTF.

J is TRBJ2-5 and V is TRBV5-1; tentative D call: TRBD2 (6 bases). CDR1 and CDR2 from the germline V gene are SGHRS and YFSETQ. The CDR3 is 18 amino acids. The V and J ends lost 3 bases and 0 bases respectively, with 21 bases between them. This CDR3 is CASSSSSGWPPYQETQYF. CDR3 sequence (DNA): TGCGCCAGCAGCTCATCAAGCGGGTGGCCCCCGTACCAAGAGACCCAGTACTTC.

This clone came up once. V is TRBV10-3 and J is TRBJ2-7; D is ambiguous. The germline V gene has CDR1 ENHRY and CDR2 SYGVKD. This CDR3 is built from 13 residues. V lost 6 bases to trimming and J lost 2 bases, with 11 bases between them. CDR3: CAISALDPYEQYF. The CDR3, as DNA: TGTGCCATCAGCGCCCTAGATCCCTACGAGCAGTACTTC.

The chain has TRBV5-1 and TRBJ1-5, with a possible D match to TRBD1 (6 bases). Trimming cost V 0 bases and J 7 bases, with 11 bases left between them. In germline, CDR1 is SGHRS, CDR2 YFSETQ. The CDR3 spans 14 residues. CDR3 DNA sequence: TGCGCCAGCAGCTTGGAAGGGGGGGGACAGCCCCAGCATTTT. It is translated as CASSLEGGGQPQHF.

The V call is TRBV27, the J call TRBJ1-1; the D is unclear. The CDR3 covers 15 residues. Per germline, CDR1 MNHEY and CDR2 SMNVEV (reference sequence). Trimming left V 3 bases short and J 1 base short, with 12 bases between. The DNA for the CDR3 is TGTGCCAGCAGTTTTAGTGGGCACAAGAACACTGAAGCTTTCTTT. Protein sequence: CASSFSGHKNTEAFF.

Only one count was recorded for this clone. The chain carries TRBV6-6 and TRBJ2-3; TRBD2 matches 7 bases. This CDR3 comprises 17 residues. V dropped 5 bases and J dropped 4; count of bases not matched to a gene: 15. CDR1 is MNHNY and CDR2 is SVGAGI in the germline V gene (reference sequence). Here the CDR3 DNA reads TGTGCCAGCAGTCCTGCCTGGGGTGCGGGAGTTCCAGATACGCAGTATTTT. This codes for CASSPAWGAGVPDTQYF.

The chain employs TRBV6-5 and TRBJ1-3, with 7 bases aligning to TRBD1. The CDR3 is made up of 12 amino acids. Trimming removed 8 bases from V and 9 bases from J; junction bases left unmatched: 7. Germline assignment: CDR1 MNHEY and CDR2 SVGAGI. Here the CDR3 DNA reads TGTGCCAGCGATCCAGGGGGAGTCACCATATATTTT. It specifies CASDPGGVTIYF.

This sequence joins TRBV3-1 (or the pseudogene TRBV3-2) and TRBJ1-4; 8 bases align to TRBD1. The ends lost 5 bases at V and 13 bases at J; junction bases unmatched: 24. The CDR3 runs to 18 residues. Germline V lookup: CDR1 LGHDT, CDR2 YNNKEL (reference sequence). The CDR3 DNA follows: TGTGCCAGCAGCTTAGGCGGTGCTAAGGGACAGGTCCTTCGAAGACTGTTTTTT. It specifies CASSLGGAKGQVLRRLFF.

This rearrangement joins TRBV5-1 to TRBJ1-1; no firm D call. The CDR3 extends over 14 amino acids. V was shortened by 4 bases and J by 0 bases, with 10 bases between the two germline ends. Germline values: CDR1 SGHRS, CDR2 YFSETQ. The CDR3 DNA reads TGCGCCAGCAGCCGGGGTGGAGTGAACACTGAAGCTTTCTTT. Amino acid sequence: CASSRGGVNTEAFF.

This chain links TRBV7-9 with TRBJ1-5; 8 bases map to TRBD1. The CDR3 loop spans 15 amino acids. Trimming took 5 bases from V and 3 from J; bases not matched to a gene: 6. Germline CDR1 is SEHNR and CDR2 is FQNEAQ (reference sequence). For the CDR3, the DNA is TGTGCCAGCAGCCCACAGGGGGATATCAATCAGCCCCAGCATTTT. It codes for CASSPQGDINQPQHF.

The genes are TRBV4-3 and TRBJ2-5; 7 positions agree with TRBD1. Unmatched junction bases numbered 3, after V lost 3 bases and J lost 2 bases. Germline values: CDR1 LGHNA, CDR2 YSLEER. The CDR3 is made up of 14 amino acids. CDR3 in DNA: TGCGCCAGCAGCCAGAACAGGGGACAAGAGACCCAGTACTTC. It codes for CASSQNRGQETQYF.

With regard to this clone: Within the sample, other DNA sequences also encode this same CDR3. The chain carries TRBV6-2 or TRBV6-3 and TRBJ2-7, with D unclear. Trimming pared 5 bases from V and 0 bases from J, leaving 5 bases between. The CDR3 covers 12 residues. Germline V lookup: CDR1 MNHEY, CDR2 SVGEGT. The CDR3 sequence: CASSLSSYEQYF. CDR3 bases: TGTGCCAGCAGTCTAAGCTCCTACGAGCAGTACTTC.

The rearrangement joins TRBV14 to TRBJ2-2; D unclear. The CDR3 spans 16 residues. CDR1 and CDR2 (germline): SGHDN, FVKESK. Trimming pared 4 bases from V and 1 base from J, leaving 13 bases between. The CDR3 DNA reads as TGTGCCAGCAGCCCGTGGTATGAACTGAACACCGGGGAGCTGTTTTTT. It specifies CASSPWYELNTGELFF.

The rearrangement uses TRBV6-2 or TRBV6-3 and TRBJ2-1; TRBD2 aligns across 12 bases. V lost 0 bases and J lost 4; bases outside the gene matches: 7. This CDR3 is built from 18 residues. The germline gives CDR1 MNHEY, CDR2 SVGEGT. The CDR3 is CASSYSVTSGGLYNEQFF. CDR3 in DNA: TGTGCCAGCAGTTACTCGGTGACTAGCGGGGGTTTATACAATGAGCAGTTCTTC.

In DNA form, the CDR3 reads TGTGCCAGCAGTGACCACAGGGAAAAACTGTTTTTT. Translated, it gives CASSDHREKLFF. V and J are TRBV6-1 and TRBJ1-4, with D perhaps TRBD1 (5 bases). The CDR3 loop spans 12 amino acids. Germline-derived CDR1 and CDR2 are MNHNS and SASEGT. The ends were cut back, 3 bases at V and 8 bases at J, with 7 bases in the middle.

The chain recombines TRBV30 with TRBJ2-3; 9 bases fit TRBD1. This CDR3 spans 15 amino acids. Germline CDR1 GTSNPN, CDR2 SVGIG (reference sequence). The V gene end was trimmed by 5 bases and the J gene end by 0 bases; junction bases not matched to a gene: 6. The CDR3 nucleotides are TGTGCCTGGGTCGTTGACAGGGGGAGCACAGATACGCAGTATTTT. It specifies CAWVVDRGSTDTQYF. The variable domain in full, with the rest retrieved from reference TRBV30 and TRBJ2-3, is SQTIHQWPATLVQPVGSPLSLECTVEGTSNPNLYWYRQAAGRGLQLLFYSVGIGQISSEVPQNLSASRPQDRQFILSSKKLLLSDSGFYLCAWVVDRGSTDTQYFGPGTRLTVL.

This clone was seen once. The V gene is TRBV10-3, the J gene TRBJ1-1, with 7 positions matching TRBD1. V lost 6 bases to trimming and J lost 6 bases; unmatched junction nucleotides: 7. This CDR3 has 13 residues. Germline V gene data show CDR1 as ENHRY and CDR2 as SYGVKD. This CDR3 reads CAIRTTGSAEAFF. The DNA for the CDR3 is TGTGCCATCAGGACGACAGGGAGCGCTGAAGCTTTCTTT.

The chain links TRBV6-5 to TRBJ1-3; D might be TRBD1 (5 bases). The V and J ends lost 4 bases and 4 bases respectively, with 14 bases between them. Per the germline V gene, CDR1 is MNHEY and CDR2 is SVGAGI. The CDR3 runs 15 residues. DNA for the CDR3: TGTGCCAGCAGTTTGGCGGGGACGTGGGGAAACACCATATATTTT. Amino acids: CASSLAGTWGNTIYF.

The chain links TRBV18 to TRBJ1-1; D not resolved. Germline-derived CDR1 and CDR2 are KGHSH and LQKENI. The CDR3 totals 10 residues. The V end was cut by 0 bases, the J end by 11 bases, with 4 bases between. Written as DNA, the CDR3 is TGTGCCAGCTCACCACCGGAGGCTTTCTTT. Amino acids: CASSPPEAFF.

The chain combines TRBV19 with TRBJ1-2; no reliable D call. Germline assignment: CDR1 LNHDA and CDR2 SQIVND (reference sequence). V dropped 3 bases and J dropped 8 bases, with 13 bases sitting between them. CDR3 size: 13 residues. CDR3 sequence: CASSIRGLVGYTF. The CDR3 DNA reads as TGTGCCAGTAGTATCCGGGGTTTGGTGGGCTACACCTTC.

The J gene is TRBJ2-3, the V gene TRBV6-6; TRBD2 agrees at 8 bases. The CDR3 runs 17 residues. Per germline, CDR1 MNHNY and CDR2 SVGAGI (reference sequence). V was pared by 5 bases and J by 3 bases, with 13 bases of the junction left unmatched. CDR3 amino acids: CASSPSGRKRGTDTQYF. DNA of the CDR3: TGTGCCAGCAGTCCGAGCGGGAGAAAAAGAGGAACAGATACGCAGTATTTT.

The J gene is TRBJ1-5, the V gene TRBV7-2, with 8 bases fitting TRBD1. CDR3 length: 15 amino acids. Trimming took 3 bases from V and 6 from J; bases not matched to a gene: 7. CDR1 SGHTA and CDR2 FQGNSA come from the germline V gene. The CDR3 is CASSLSQGAGQPQHF. The CDR3 DNA reads as TGTGCCAGCAGCTTGAGCCAGGGGGCAGGTCAGCCCCAGCATTTT.

The chain links TRBV21-1 to TRBJ1-1; whether TRBD1, the table's D call, matches the DNA was not checked. TRBV21-1 is shown as a pseudogene. The CDR3 has 16 residues. The CDR3 is CASSKSPGQGTTEAFF. CDR3 DNA: TGTGCCAGCAGCAAAAGCCCGGGACAGGGGACGACTGAAGCTTTCTTT.